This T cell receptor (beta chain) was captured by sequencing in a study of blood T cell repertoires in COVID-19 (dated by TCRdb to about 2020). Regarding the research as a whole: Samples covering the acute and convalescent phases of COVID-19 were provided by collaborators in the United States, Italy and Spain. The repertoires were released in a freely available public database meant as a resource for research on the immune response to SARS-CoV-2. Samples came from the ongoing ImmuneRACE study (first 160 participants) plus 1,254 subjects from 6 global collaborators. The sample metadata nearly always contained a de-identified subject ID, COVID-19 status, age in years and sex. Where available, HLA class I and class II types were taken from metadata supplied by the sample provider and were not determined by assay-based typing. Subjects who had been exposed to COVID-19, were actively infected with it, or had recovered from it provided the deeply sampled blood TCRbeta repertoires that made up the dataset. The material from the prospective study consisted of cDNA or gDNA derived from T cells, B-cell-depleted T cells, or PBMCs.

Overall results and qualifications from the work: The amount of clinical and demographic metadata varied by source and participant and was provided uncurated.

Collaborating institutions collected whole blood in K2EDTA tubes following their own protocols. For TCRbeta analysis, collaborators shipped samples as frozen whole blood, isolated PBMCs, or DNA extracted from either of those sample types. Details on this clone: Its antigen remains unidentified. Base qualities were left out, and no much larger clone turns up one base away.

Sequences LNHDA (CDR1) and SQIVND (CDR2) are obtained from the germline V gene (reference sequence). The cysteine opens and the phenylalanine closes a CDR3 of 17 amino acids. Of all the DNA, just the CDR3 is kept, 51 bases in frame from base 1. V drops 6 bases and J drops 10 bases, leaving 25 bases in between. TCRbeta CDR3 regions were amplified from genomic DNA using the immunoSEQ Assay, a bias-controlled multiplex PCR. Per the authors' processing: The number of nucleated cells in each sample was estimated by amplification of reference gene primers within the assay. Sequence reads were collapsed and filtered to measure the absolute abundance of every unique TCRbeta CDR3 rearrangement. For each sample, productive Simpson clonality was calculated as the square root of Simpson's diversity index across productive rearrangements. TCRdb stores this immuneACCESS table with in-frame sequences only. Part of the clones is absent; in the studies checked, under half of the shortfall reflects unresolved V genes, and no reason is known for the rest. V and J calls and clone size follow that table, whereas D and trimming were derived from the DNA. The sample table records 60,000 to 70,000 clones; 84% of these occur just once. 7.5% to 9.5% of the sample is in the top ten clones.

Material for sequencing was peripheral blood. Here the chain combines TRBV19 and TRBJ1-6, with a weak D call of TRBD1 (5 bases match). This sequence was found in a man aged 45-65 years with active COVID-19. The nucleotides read TGTGCCAGTAGCACCAATTTCCCGACAGTTTTGGAATCACCCCTCCACTTT. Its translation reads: CASSTNFPTVLESPLHF.